A selection of T cell receptor beta chains follows, all from one sample in a study of blood T cell repertoires in COVID-19. Data came from immunoSEQ multiplex PCR; TCRdb stores just in-frame clones and leaves some out. This sample has over 70,000 clones, with roughly 79% found just once. Material: peripheral blood. The receptors shown here come from a woman of 80 years or more with acute or convalescent COVID-19. Each CDR3 is given with its conserved first and last residue. The D gene is left open where the match is weak. Size tells how often a clone was seen (once, few, many) or the class of an expanded clone, and some rows leave it out.

clone size	V gene	D gene	J gene	CDR3 DNA	CDR3 protein
few	TRBV30	NA	TRBJ1-2	TGTGCCTGGATCCCCCCCGACAGAACAAACTATGGCTACACCTTC	CAWIPPDRTNYGYTF
few	TRBV19	NA	TRBJ1-1	TGTGCCAGTAGCCTACTCGGGAACACTGAAGCTTTCTTT	CASSLLGNTEAFF
NA	TRBV24-1	TRBD1	TRBJ2-2	TGTGCCACCAGTGATTTGAGCGGTGTGGTGTCAGGGGGAAGGACCGGGGAGCTGTTTTTT	CATSDLSGVVSGGRTGELFF
NA	TRBV3-1/TRBV3-2	NA	TRBJ1-6	TGTGCCAGCAGCCCCGCTCCCCAGGCCGCCTCACCCCTCCACTTT	CASSPAPQAASPLHF
NA	TRBV6-5	NA	TRBJ2-3	TGTGCCAGCAAGTCCGGGTATAGCACAGATACGCAGTATTTT	CASKSGYSTDTQYF
NA	TRBV2	NA	TRBJ2-3	TGTGCCAGCAGTTTCTTCAGGAAGGGGACAGATACGCAGTATTTT	CASSFFRKGTDTQYF
NA	TRBV7-2	NA	TRBJ1-2	TGTGCCAGCAGCTTAGACCGGCAAAAGGAGGGCTACACCTTC	CASSLDRQKEGYTF
NA	TRBV30	NA	TRBJ1-5	TGTGCCTGGAGTGACCGGGGGATGAATCAGCCCCAGCATTTT	CAWSDRGMNQPQHF
NA	TRBV24-1	NA	TRBJ2-6	TGTGCCACCACTAAAAGGGGGGGTGGGGCCAACGTCCTGACTTTC	CATTKRGGGANVLTF
NA	TRBV9	TRBD1	TRBJ1-6	TGTGCCAGCAGCCCAGGACAGGGAGTAAGTCCCCTCCACTTT	CASSPGQGVSPLHF
NA	TRBV6-6	NA	TRBJ1-1	TGTGCCAGCAGTCCGACGAGGACACTGAACACTGAAGCTTTCTTT	CASSPTRTLNTEAFF
once	TRBV6-6	NA	TRBJ2-1	TGTGCCAGCAGCCGACGAGGTGATAGCTCCTACAATGAGCAGTTCTTC	CASSRRGDSSYNEQFF
NA	TRBV18	TRBD1	TRBJ1-5	TGTGCCAGCTCACCCGGACAGGGTAATCAGCCCCAGCATTTT	CASSPGQGNQPQHF
few	TRBV10-1	TRBD1	TRBJ2-7	TGCGCCAGCAGGGACCGGACAGGGGGCCCCTACGAGCAGTACTTC	CASRDRTGGPYEQYF
NA	TRBV30	TRBD2	TRBJ2-3	TGTGCCTGGAGTGTACGCGGGGGGGCCGGGGATACGCAGTATTTT	CAWSVRGGAGDTQYF
NA	TRBV7-9	NA	TRBJ2-7	TGTGCCAGCAGCTTATGGGGGCGGGCGTACTTC	CASSLWGRAYF
NA	TRBV9	NA	TRBJ2-3	TGTGCCAGCAGCGTAGAGGTGGACCTAGCTACGCAGTATTTT	CASSVEVDLATQYF
few	TRBV30	TRBD1	TRBJ1-5	TGTGCCTGGAGCACACAGGGGGATCAGCCCCAGCATTTT	CAWSTQGDQPQHF
few	TRBV12-3/TRBV12-4	TRBD1	TRBJ1-2	TGTGCCAGCACTCGGACAGGAATCTATGGCTACACCTTC	CASTRTGIYGYTF
NA	TRBV7-2	TRBD1	TRBJ2-7	TGTGCCAGCAGCTCGGGACAGGGGATAGGGGAGCCCTACGAGCAGTACTTC	CASSSGQGIGEPYEQYF
NA	TRBV29-1	TRBD2	TRBJ2-1	TGCAGCGTTGAAAAGCGGGAGGGCCAATGGAATGAGCAGTTCTTC	CSVEKREGQWNEQFF
NA	TRBV2	TRBD2	TRBJ2-1	TGTGCCAGCAGTGGATCTAGCGGGAGGTACAATGAGCAGTTCTTC	CASSGSSGRYNEQFF
NA	TRBV4-2	TRBD2	TRBJ2-7	TGTGCCAGCAGCCTTCAACCGGGGACTAGCGGAGGCCACTACGAGCAGTACTTC	CASSLQPGTSGGHYEQYF
NA	TRBV30	NA	TRBJ2-5	TGTGCCTGGAGTGTGGGGGCTCGGGAGACCCAGTACTTC	CAWSVGARETQYF
NA	TRBV6-5	NA	TRBJ2-3	TGTGCCAGCAGTTACCGCAACGCAGTTGCAGATACGCAGTATTTT	CASSYRNAVADTQYF
NA	TRBV3-1/TRBV3-2	NA	TRBJ1-1	TGTGCCAGCAGCCAAGGTATTTACACTGAAGCTTTCTTT	CASSQGIYTEAFF
NA	TRBV5-1	TRBD1	TRBJ1-5	TGCGCCAGCAGCCCAGGACAGGGTGTAGTACAGCCCCAGCATTTT	CASSPGQGVVQPQHF
few	TRBV30	TRBD1	TRBJ2-2	TGTGCCTGGGGGGTGGGACAGATCGCTGGCACCGGGGAGCTGTTTTTT	CAWGVGQIAGTGELFF
NA	TRBV2	TRBD1	TRBJ1-4	TGTGCCAGCAGTCCTTTAGGACAGGGACGTAACGAAAAACTGTTTTTT	CASSPLGQGRNEKLFF
NA	TRBV7-7	TRBD2	TRBJ2-1	TGTGCTAGCAGCTTATCTAGCGGGGGGACCGATGAGCAGTTCTTC	CASSLSSGGTDEQFF
NA	TRBV7-9	NA	TRBJ1-1	TGTGCCAGCAGCTTAGGGGGCGGGAACACTGAAGCTTTCTTT	CASSLGGGNTEAFF
NA	TRBV5-8	TRBD1	TRBJ1-2	TGTGCCAGTCGCACCGGGACAGGGGTTTATGGCTACACCTTC	CASRTGTGVYGYTF
once	TRBV20-1	NA	TRBJ1-2	TGCAGTGCTAGTATCGACGGAGCCTATGGCTACACCTTC	CSASIDGAYGYTF
NA	TRBV19	TRBD2	TRBJ2-5	TGTGCCAGTAGTATAGATCTGGCTAGCGGCGGAAAGGAGACCCAGTACTTC	CASSIDLASGGKETQYF
NA	TRBV3-1/TRBV3-2	TRBD1	TRBJ1-1	TGTGCCAGCAGCCAAGATGCCTCGGGACAGGGAATAGGAGCTTTCTTT	CASSQDASGQGIGAFF
NA	TRBV2	NA	TRBJ1-2	TGTGCCAGCAGTGAACTCGGGGGTGGCTACACCTTC	CASSELGGGYTF
NA	TRBV6-2/TRBV6-3	TRBD1	TRBJ2-2	TGTGCCAGCAGCCACGGGGACAGGGTGAGGGTTTTT	CASSHGDRVRVF
NA	TRBV6-2/TRBV6-3	NA	TRBJ1-1	TGTGCCAGCAGTTACTCGAGTGGCGGGGGACCGGGCACTGAAGCTTTCTTT	CASSYSSGGGPGTEAFF
NA	TRBV6-6	NA	TRBJ2-5	TGTGCCAGCAGTTACTGGGAGGAAAAGACCCAGTACTTC	CASSYWEEKTQYF
few	TRBV2	TRBD1	TRBJ1-6	TGTGCCAGCACCCGGGACAGGGGCTCACCCCTCCACTTT	CASTRDRGSPLHF
NA	TRBV7-2	NA	TRBJ1-2	TGTGCCAGCAGCTTAGCGCAATCCTCTAATTCCGCCTATGGCTACACCTTC	CASSLAQSSNSAYGYTF
NA	TRBV5-6	TRBD1	TRBJ1-2	TGTGCCAGCAGCCCGGACAGGACTTCCTATGGCTACACCTTC	CASSPDRTSYGYTF
NA	TRBV4-2	NA	TRBJ1-2	TGTGCCAGCAGCCAAGAAATCGGGGGGCAGGGGGGCTACACCTTC	CASSQEIGGQGGYTF
few	TRBV3-1/TRBV3-2	TRBD2	TRBJ2-7	TGTGCCAGCAGCCCCCCCGGGACTAGGGCCTACGAGCAGTACTTC	CASSPPGTRAYEQYF
NA	TRBV11-1	NA	TRBJ1-1	TGTGCCAGCAGCTTAGACAGGAACACTGAAGCTTTCTTT	CASSLDRNTEAFF
NA	TRBV6-5	NA	TRBJ2-3	TGTGCCAGCAGTTACGGATCGACAGGAGTCACAGATACGCAGTATTTT	CASSYGSTGVTDTQYF
few	TRBV18	TRBD2	TRBJ2-3	TGTGCCAGCCCTTACGGACTAGCGGGGCCGGGGGCCCGAGATACGCAGTATTTT	CASPYGLAGPGARDTQYF
NA	TRBV5-1	TRBD1	TRBJ2-7	TGCGCCAGCAGCTTAGACCCAGGGGGATACGAGCAGTACTTC	CASSLDPGGYEQYF
NA	TRBV6-6	TRBD1	TRBJ1-2	TGTGCCAGCAGCTCGCCCTCGGGACAGGGTTGCACCTTC	CASSSPSGQGCTF
NA	TRBV19	NA	TRBJ1-5	TGTGCCAGTAGTATACAGGGGCCGCAGCCCCAGCATTTT	CASSIQGPQPQHF